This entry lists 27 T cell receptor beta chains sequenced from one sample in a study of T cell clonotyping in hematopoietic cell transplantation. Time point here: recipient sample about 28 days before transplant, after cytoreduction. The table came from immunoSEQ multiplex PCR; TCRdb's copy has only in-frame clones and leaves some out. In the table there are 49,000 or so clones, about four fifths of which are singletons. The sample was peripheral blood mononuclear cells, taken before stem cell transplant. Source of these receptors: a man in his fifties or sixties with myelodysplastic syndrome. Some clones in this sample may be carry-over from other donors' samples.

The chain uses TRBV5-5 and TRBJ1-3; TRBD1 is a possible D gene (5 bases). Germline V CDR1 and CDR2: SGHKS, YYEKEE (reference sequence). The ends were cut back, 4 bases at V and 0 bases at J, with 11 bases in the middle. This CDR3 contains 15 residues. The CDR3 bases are TGTGCCAGCAGCCTGGGGGTAGACTCTGGAAACACCATATATTTT. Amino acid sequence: CASSLGVDSGNTIYF.

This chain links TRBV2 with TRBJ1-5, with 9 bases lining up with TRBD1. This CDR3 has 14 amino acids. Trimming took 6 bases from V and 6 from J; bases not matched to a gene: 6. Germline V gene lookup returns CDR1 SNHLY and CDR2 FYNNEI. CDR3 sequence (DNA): TGTGCCAGCAGGCCGGGACAGGGCGGTCAGCCCCAGCATTTT. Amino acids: CASRPGQGGQPQHF. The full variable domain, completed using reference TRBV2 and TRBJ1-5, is EPEVTQTPSHQVTQMGQEVILRCVPISNHLYFYWYRQILGQKVEFLVSFYNNEISEKSEIFDDQFSVERPDGSNFTLKIRSTKLEDSAMYFCASRPGQGGQPQHFGDGTRLSIL.

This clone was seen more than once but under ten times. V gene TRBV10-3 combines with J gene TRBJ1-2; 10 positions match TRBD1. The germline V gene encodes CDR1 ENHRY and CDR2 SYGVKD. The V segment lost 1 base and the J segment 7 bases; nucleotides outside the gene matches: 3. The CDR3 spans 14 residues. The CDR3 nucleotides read TGTGCCATCAGTGAGTGGGACAGGGGAGGTGGCTACACCTTC. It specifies CAISEWDRGGGYTF.

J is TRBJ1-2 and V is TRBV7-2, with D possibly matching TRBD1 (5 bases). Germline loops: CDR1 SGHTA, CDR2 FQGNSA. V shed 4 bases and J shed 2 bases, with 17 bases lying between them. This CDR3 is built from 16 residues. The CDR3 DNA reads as TGTGCCAGCAGCTCTCGACAGCCATCTGCCAACTATGGCTACACCTTC. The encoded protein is CASSSRQPSANYGYTF.

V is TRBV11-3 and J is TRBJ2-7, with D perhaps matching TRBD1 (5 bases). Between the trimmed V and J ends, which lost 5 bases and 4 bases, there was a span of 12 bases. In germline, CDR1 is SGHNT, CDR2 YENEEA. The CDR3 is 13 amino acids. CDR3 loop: CASSAGSRYEQYF. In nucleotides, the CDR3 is TGTGCCAGCAGCGCAGGGTCGAGATACGAGCAGTACTTC.

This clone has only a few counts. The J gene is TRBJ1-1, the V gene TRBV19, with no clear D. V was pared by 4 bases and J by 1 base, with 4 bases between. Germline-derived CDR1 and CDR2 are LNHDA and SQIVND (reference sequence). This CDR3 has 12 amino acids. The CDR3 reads CASSNRNTEAFF. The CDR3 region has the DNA TGTGCCAGTAGTAACAGGAACACTGAAGCTTTCTTT.

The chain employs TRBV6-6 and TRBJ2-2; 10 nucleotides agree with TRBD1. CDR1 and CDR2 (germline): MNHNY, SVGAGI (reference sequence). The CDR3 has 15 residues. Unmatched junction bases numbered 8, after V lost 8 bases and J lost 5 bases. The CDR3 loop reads CASLRQGAGTGELFF. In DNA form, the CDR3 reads TGTGCCAGCCTTAGACAGGGGGCTGGGACCGGGGAGCTGTTTTTT.

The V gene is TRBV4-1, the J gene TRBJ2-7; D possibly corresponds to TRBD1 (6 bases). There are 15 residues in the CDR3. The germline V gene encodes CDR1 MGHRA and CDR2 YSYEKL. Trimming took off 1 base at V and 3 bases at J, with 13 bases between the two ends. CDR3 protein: CASSQGGHSDYEQYF. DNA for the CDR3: TGCGCCAGCAGCCAAGGGGGACACTCTGACTACGAGCAGTACTTC.

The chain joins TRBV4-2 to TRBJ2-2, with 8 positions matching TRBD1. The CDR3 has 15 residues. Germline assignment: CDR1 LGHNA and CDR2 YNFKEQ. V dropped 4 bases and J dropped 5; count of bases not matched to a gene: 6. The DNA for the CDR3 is TGTGCCAGCAGCCTCCGACAGGGGTGGACCGGGGAGCTGTTTTTT. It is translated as CASSLRQGWTGELFF.

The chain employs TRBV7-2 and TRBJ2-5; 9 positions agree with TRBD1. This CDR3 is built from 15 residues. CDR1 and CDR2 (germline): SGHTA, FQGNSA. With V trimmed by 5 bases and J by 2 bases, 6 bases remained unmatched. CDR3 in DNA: TGTGCCAGCAGCCGGGGACAGGGAAGTCAAGAGACCCAGTACTTC. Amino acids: CASSRGQGSQETQYF.

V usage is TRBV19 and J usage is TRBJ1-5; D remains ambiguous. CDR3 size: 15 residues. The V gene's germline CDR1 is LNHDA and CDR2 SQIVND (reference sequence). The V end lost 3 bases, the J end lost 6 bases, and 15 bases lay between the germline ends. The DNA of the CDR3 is TGTGCCAGTAGTATCCTCCGCCGGAAAATTCAGCCCCAGCATTTT. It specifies CASSILRRKIQPQHF.

CDR3 amino acids: CASSYNRARITDTQYF. The CDR3 region has the DNA TGTGCCAGCAGTTACAATAGGGCCAGAATCACAGATACGCAGTATTTT. This rearrangement joins TRBV6-5 to TRBJ2-3; D not certain. The germline V gene encodes CDR1 MNHEY and CDR2 SVGAGI. The CDR3 extends over 16 amino acids. Between the trimmed V and J ends, which lost 2 bases and 2 bases, there was a span of 14 bases.

CDR3 nucleotides: TGTGCCAGCTCCCAAACAGGGGAACAGCCCCAGCATTTT. Translating gives CASSQTGEQPQHF. The chain couples TRBV18 to TRBJ1-5; 7 bases align to TRBD1. The CDR3 is 13 residues long. Germline V gene sequence: CDR1 KGHSH, CDR2 LQKENI. V lost 6 bases to trimming and J lost 7 bases; unmatched junction nucleotides: 6.

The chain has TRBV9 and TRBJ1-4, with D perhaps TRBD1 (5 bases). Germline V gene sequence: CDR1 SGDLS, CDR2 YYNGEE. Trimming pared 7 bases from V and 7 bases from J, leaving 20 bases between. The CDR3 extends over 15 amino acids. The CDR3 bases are TGTGCCAGCGGCCCGTTGGGGGGGGAAGGTGAAAAACTGTTTTTT. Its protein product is CASGPLGGEGEKLFF. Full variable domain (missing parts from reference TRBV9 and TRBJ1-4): DSGVTQTPKHLITATGQRVTLRCSPRSGDLSVYWYQQSLDQGLQFLIQYYNGEERAKGNILERFSAQQFPDLHSELNLSSLELGDSALYFCASGPLGGEGEKLFFGSGTQLSVL.

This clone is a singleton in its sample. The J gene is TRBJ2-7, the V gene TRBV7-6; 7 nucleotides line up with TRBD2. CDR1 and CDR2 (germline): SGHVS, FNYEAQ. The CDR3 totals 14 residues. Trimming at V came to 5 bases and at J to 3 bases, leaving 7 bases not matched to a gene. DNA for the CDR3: TGTGCCAGCAGCCAATGGCCGGGGGGCTACGAGCAGTACTTC. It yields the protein CASSQWPGGYEQYF.

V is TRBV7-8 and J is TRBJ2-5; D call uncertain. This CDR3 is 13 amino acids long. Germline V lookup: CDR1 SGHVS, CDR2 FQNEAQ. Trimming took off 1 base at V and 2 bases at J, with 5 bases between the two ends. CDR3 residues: CASSLGLQETQYF. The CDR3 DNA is TGTGCCAGCAGCTTAGGACTGCAAGAGACCCAGTACTTC. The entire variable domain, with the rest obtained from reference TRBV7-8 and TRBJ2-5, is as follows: GAGVSQSPRYKVAKRGQDVALRCDPISGHVSLFWYQQALGQGPEFLTYFQNEAQLDKSGLPSDRFFAERPEGSVSTLKIQRTQQEDSAVYLCASSLGLQETQYFGPGTRLLVL.

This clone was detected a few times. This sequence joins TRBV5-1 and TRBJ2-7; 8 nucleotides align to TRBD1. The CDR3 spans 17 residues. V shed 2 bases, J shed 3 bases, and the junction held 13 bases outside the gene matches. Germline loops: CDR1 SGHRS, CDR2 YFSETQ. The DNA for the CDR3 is TGCGCCAGCAGCTTCCCGTCCCGGGTTACAGGGGGCTACGAGCAGTACTTC. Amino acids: CASSFPSRVTGGYEQYF.

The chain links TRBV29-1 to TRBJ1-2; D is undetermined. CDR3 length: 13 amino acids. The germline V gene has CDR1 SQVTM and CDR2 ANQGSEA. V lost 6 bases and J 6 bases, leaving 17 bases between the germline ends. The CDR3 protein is CSVPLRGKDGYTF. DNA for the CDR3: TGCAGCGTCCCCCTCCGTGGGAAAGATGGCTACACCTTC.

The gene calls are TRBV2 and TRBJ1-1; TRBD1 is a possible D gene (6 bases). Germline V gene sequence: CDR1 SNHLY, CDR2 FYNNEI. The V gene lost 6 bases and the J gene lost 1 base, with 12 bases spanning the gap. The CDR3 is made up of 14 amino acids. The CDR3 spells CASRGDRWNTEAFF. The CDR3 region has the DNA TGTGCCAGCAGAGGTGACAGGTGGAACACTGAAGCTTTCTTT.

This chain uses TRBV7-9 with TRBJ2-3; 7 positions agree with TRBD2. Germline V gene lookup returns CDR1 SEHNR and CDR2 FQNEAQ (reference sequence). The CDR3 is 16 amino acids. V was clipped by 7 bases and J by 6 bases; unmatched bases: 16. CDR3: CASTPTLLGGGDTQYF. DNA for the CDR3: TGTGCCAGCACCCCCACCCTCTTGGGCGGGGGTGATACGCAGTATTTT.

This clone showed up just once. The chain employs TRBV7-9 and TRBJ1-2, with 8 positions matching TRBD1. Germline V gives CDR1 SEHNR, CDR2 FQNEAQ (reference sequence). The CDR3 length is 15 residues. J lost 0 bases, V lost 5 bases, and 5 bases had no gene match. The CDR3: CASSRWDRTNYGYTF. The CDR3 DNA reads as TGTGCCAGCAGCAGATGGGACAGGACTAACTATGGCTACACCTTC.

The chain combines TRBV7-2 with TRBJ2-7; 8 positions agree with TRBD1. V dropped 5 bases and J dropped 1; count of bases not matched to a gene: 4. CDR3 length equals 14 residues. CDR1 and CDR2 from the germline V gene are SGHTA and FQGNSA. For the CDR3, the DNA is TGTGCCAGCAGCGGGCAGGGGGCATCCTACGAGCAGTACTTC. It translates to CASSGQGASYEQYF. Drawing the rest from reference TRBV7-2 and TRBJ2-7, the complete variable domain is GAGVSQSPSNKVTEKGKDVELRCDPISGHTALYWYRQSLGQGLEFLIYFQGNSAPDKSGLPSDRFSAERTGGSVSTLTIQRTQQEDSAVYLCASSGQGASYEQYFGPGTRLTVT.

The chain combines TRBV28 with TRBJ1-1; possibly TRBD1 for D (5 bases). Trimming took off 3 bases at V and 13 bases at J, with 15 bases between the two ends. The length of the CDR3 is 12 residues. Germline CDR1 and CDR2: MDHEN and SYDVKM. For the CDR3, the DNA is TGTGCCAGCAGTTTTGTGGCGGGGACTGGTTTCTTT. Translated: CASSFVAGTGFF.

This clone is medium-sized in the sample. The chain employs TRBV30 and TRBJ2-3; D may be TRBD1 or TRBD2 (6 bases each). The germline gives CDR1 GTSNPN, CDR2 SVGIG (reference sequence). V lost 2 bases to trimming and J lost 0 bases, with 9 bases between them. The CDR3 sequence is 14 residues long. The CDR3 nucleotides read TGTGCCTGGAGTTGGGGGGCTAGCACAGATACGCAGTATTTT. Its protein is CAWSWGASTDTQYF.

This CDR3 is CASSLGTGNGYTF. The CDR3 bases are TGCGCCAGCAGCCTAGGGACAGGGAATGGCTACACCTTC. The chain combines TRBV5-1 with TRBJ1-2, with 9 bases lining up with TRBD1. This CDR3 comprises 13 residues. V lost 4 bases to trimming and J lost 6 bases; unmatched junction nucleotides: 4. CDR1 SGHRS and CDR2 YFSETQ come from the germline V gene.

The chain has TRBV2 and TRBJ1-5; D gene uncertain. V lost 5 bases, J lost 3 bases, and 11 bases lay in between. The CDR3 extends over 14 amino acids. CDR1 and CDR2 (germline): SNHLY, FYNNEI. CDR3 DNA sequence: TGTGCCAGCAGTCGGTCGGGGTACAATCAGCCCCAGCATTTT. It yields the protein CASSRSGYNQPQHF.

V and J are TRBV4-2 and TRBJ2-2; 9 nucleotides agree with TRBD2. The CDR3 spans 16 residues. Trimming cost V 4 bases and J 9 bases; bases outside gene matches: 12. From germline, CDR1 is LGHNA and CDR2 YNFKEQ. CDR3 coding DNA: TGTGCCAGCAGCCCCGATCGTACGGGACTAGCAAGGGAGCTGTTTTTT. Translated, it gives CASSPDRTGLARELFF.